This T cell receptor beta chain was captured in a study of TIL therapy for anti-PD-1-resistant metastatic lung cancer (dated by TCRdb to the early 2020s). Some background on the complete study: Among the enrolled patients, the median age was 54 years (range roughly 35-75), and the median tumor PD-L1 proportion score was about 6%. Most of the cohort had lung adenocarcinoma, including a few EGFR-mutant tumors and two ALK-rearranged tumors, and half of the patients were either current or former smokers. A median non-synonymous tumor mutation burden of more than 1.2 mutations per megabase was determined across the cohort by whole-exome sequencing. Clonotypes were tracked across tumor, expanded TIL product and serial blood samples by T cell receptor beta sequencing of tumor and peripheral blood.

The CDR3 contains 16 residues, cysteine and phenylalanine counted. Just CDR3 DNA is preserved here, 48 bases in frame from base 1. Taken from the germline V gene (reference sequence), the CDR1 and CDR2 loops are PRHDT and FYEKMQ. V is trimmed back by 5 bases and J by 10 bases, and the junction contains 9 bases that no gene match accounts for. As regards this clone: The antigen it recognizes is unknown. No base quality values were provided; no much bigger clone lies one nucleotide off.

Summary of the overall study and its limitations: Higher clonality and lower diversity were observed in expanded TIL cultures than in baseline intratumoral T cells (median clonality around 6% vs 30%, p < 0.0001). Clonal turnover during TIL culture was high, and many clones enriched in the product were not detected in the baseline tumor, suggesting clonal contraction rather than faithful expansion. The study protocol defined all tumor marker inferences as exploratory. The cohort was highly selected, including more treatment-naive, never-smoker and oncogene-addicted patients than is typical, which limits generalizability.

TCR beta CDR3 regions were amplified from genomic DNA by bias-controlled multiplex PCR with the immunoSEQ v3 hsTCRB kit. TCR libraries were sequenced on an Illumina NextSeq 500 to 2 million or so read pairs for survey level or roughly 5-6.5 million for deep level. The authors' analysis ran thus. Clonality was reported by immunoSEQ Analyzer software, which also assigned V, D and J genes and filtered out non-productive sequences. Repertoires were compared using productive Simpson clonality and Morisita overlap index of productive TRB rearrangements between infused TIL and blood. In its TCRdb copy, this immuneACCESS table keeps in-frame sequences only and misses some clones. Where compared with another copy, unresolved V genes explain less than half of these, and the others have no known cause. D and trimming were read from the DNA, whereas the V and J calls and clone size are those reported in that table. The sample table holds 45,000 to 60,000 clones, of which 71% were seen once. Of the sample, 5.6% falls within the top ten clones.

Sample time point, as interpreted from the label and publication: pre-treatment sample, taken before nivolumab and TIL therapy. Excised metastases, mostly pleural nodules or supraclavicular lymph nodes, were used as baseline tumor samples and were taken from the same resection from which TIL were grown. Tumors were collected before any PD-1/PD-L1 blockade, after which patients were given nivolumab, and patients who progressed were given lymphodepletion, an infusion of expanded TIL and IL-2. Adults with stage 4 NSCLC were enrolled from late 2017 to January 2020 in a dual-center phase I trial. Samples came from a single-arm, open-label phase I trial of tumor-infiltrating lymphocyte therapy with nivolumab in advanced non-small cell lung cancer. Portions of each resected tumor were snap-frozen in liquid nitrogen and stored at -80 °C. Using laser-capture macrodissection, tumor regions of interest were selected on H&E sections, then pulverized into around 16 mg aliquots and extracted using Qiagen Allprep kits.

The input for sequencing was tumor tissue, taken at baseline. The sequence was obtained from a person aged 25 to 80 with non-small cell lung cancer. This receptor chain uses TRBV13 and TRBJ2-1; 15 junctional bases match TRBD2. The CDR3 has the sequence CASSTGTSGGLREQFF. Here is the DNA: TGTGCCAGCAGCACGGGGACTAGCGGGGGGTTAAGGGAGCAGTTCTTC.